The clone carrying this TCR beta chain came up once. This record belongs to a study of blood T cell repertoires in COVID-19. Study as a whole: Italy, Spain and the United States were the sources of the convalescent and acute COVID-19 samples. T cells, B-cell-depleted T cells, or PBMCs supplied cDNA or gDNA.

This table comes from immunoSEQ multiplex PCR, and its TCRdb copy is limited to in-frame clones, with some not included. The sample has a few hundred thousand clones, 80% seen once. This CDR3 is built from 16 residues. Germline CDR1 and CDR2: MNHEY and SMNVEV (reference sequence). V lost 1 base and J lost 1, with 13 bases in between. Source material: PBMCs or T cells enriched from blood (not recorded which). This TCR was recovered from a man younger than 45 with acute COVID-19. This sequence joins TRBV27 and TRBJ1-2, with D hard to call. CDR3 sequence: CASSLYSKPLNYGYTF. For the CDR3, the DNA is TGTGCCAGCAGTTTATACTCTAAACCCCTTAACTATGGCTACACCTTC.